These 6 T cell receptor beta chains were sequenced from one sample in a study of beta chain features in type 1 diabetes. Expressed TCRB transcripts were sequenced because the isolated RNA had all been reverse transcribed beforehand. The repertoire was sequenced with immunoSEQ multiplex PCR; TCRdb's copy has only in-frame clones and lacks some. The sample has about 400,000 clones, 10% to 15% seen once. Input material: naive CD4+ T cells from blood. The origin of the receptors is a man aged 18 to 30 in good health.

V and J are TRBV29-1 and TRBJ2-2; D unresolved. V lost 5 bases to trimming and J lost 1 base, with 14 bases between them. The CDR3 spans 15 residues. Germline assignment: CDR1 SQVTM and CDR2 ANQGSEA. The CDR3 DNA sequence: TGCAGCGTTCAAATAAATGCGTGGAACACCGGGGAGCTGTTTTTT. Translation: CSVQINAWNTGELFF.

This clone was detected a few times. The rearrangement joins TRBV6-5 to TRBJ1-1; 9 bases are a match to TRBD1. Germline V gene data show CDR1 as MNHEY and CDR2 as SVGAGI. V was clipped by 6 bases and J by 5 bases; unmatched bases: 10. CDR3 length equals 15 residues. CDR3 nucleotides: TGTGCCAGCAGCCGGCCCCCCGACAGGGGGACTGAAGCTTTCTTT. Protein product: CASSRPPDRGTEAFF.

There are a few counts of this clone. The CDR3 coding sequence is TGCGCCAGCAGCTTGGAGGCAGGGAATTCCTATGGCTACACCTTC. Encoded protein: CASSLEAGNSYGYTF. The rearrangement uses TRBV5-1 and TRBJ1-2; D is perhaps TRBD1 (5 bases). Germline V gives CDR1 SGHRS, CDR2 YFSETQ. The CDR3 covers 15 residues. Trimming left V 0 bases short and J 4 bases short, with 13 bases between.

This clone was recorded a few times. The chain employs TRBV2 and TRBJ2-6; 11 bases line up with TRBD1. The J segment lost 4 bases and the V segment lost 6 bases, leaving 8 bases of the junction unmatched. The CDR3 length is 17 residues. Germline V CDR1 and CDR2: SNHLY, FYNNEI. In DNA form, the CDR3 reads TGTGCCAGCAGATATGGGACAGGGGGTTACGGGGCCAACGTCCTGACTTTC. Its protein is CASRYGTGGYGANVLTF. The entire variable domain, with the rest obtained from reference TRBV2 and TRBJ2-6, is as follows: EPEVTQTPSHQVTQMGQEVILRCVPISNHLYFYWYRQILGQKVEFLVSFYNNEISEKSEIFDDQFSVERPDGSNFTLKIRSTKLEDSAMYFCASRYGTGGYGANVLTFGAGSRLTVL.

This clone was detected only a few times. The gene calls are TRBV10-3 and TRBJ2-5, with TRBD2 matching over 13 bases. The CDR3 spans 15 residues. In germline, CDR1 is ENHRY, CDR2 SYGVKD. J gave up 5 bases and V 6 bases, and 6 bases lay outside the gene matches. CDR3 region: CAISTSGRAGETQYF. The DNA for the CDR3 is TGTGCCATCAGCACTAGCGGGAGGGCCGGGGAGACCCAGTACTTC.

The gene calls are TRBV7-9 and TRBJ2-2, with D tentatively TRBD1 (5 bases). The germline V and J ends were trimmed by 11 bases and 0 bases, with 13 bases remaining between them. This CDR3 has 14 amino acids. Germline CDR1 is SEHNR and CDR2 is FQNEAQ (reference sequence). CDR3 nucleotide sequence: TGTGCCGCCCGTTGGGGCGCGAACACCGGGGAGCTGTTTTTT. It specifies CAARWGANTGELFF.